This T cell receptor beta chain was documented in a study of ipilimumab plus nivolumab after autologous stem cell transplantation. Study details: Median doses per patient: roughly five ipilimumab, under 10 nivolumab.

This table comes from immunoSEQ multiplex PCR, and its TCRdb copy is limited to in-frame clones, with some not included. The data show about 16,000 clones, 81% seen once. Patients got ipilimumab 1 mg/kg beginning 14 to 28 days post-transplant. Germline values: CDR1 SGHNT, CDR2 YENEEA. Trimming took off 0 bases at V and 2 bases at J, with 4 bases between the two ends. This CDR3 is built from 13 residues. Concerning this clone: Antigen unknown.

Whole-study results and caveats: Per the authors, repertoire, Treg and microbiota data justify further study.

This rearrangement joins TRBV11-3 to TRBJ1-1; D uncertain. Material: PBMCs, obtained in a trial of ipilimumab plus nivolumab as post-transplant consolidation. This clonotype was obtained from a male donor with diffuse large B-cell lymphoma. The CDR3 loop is CASSLDLNTEAFF. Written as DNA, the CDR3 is TGTGCCAGCAGCTTAGACCTCAACACTGAAGCTTTCTTT. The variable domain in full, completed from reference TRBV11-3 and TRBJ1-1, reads EAGVVQSPRYKIIEKKQPVAFWCNPISGHNTLYWYLQNLGQGPELLIRYENEEAVDDSQLPKDRFSAERLKGVDSTLKIQPAELGDSAVYLCASSLDLNTEAFFGQGTRLTVV.